Listed here are 10 T cell receptor beta chains from one sample, sequenced in a study of T cell changes during pregnancy in multiple sclerosis. TCRdb keeps only in-frame clones here, not all; method: immunoSEQ multiplex PCR. The table includes about 50,000 clones, roughly 89% detected once. The sample here was peripheral blood, taken after pregnancy. The receptors were gathered from a female donor in good health, enrolled as a control in a pregnancy study.

This clone came up once. The chain joins TRBV2 to TRBJ2-1; possible D gene TRBD2, 6 bases. The V gene lost 9 bases and the J gene lost 7 bases, with 16 bases spanning the gap. This CDR3 is built from 13 residues. CDR1 is SNHLY, CDR2 FYNNEI, per germline. The CDR3 loop reads CARTVAGLNEQFF. The CDR3 DNA reads as TGTGCCAGGACAGTCGCGGGGCTTAATGAGCAGTTCTTC.

The chain has TRBV7-2 and TRBJ2-1, with D maybe TRBD2 (5 bases). The germline V gene encodes CDR1 SGHTA and CDR2 FQGNSA. Trimming removed 2 bases at V and 4 bases at J, with 9 bases between. The CDR3 covers 14 residues. This CDR3 reads CASSLIASYNEQFF. CDR3 in DNA: TGTGCCAGCAGCTTAATAGCGAGTTACAATGAGCAGTTCTTC.

This sequence joins TRBV19 and TRBJ2-7; 13 nucleotides line up with TRBD2. Germline V gene sequence: CDR1 LNHDA, CDR2 SQIVND (reference sequence). V was pared by 5 bases and J by 5 bases, with 3 bases of the junction left unmatched. This CDR3 comprises 14 residues. In nucleotides, the CDR3 is TGTGCCAGTAGTTGGACTAGCGGGAGTAACGAGCAGTACTTC. Protein product: CASSWTSGSNEQYF.

The J gene is TRBJ2-7, the V gene TRBV5-4; D gene uncertain. The CDR3 totals 13 residues. Per the germline V gene, CDR1 is SGHNT and CDR2 is YYREEE (reference sequence). V lost 4 bases, J lost 4 bases, and 12 bases lay in between. The CDR3, as DNA: TGTGCCAGCAGCGCTGACAACATGTACGAGCAGTACTTC. Its translation is CASSADNMYEQYF.

The chain is built from TRBV9 and TRBJ1-2; possibly TRBD1 for D (5 bases). The CDR3 length is 15 residues. Germline-derived CDR1 and CDR2 are SGDLS and YYNGEE. Deletions cut 4 bases from V and 4 bases from J, with 17 bases between. The CDR3 DNA reads as TGTGCCAGCAGCCTCACCCGGACACCTATCTATGGCTACACCTTC. The encoded protein is CASSLTRTPIYGYTF.

The J gene is TRBJ2-1, the V gene TRBV28; a possible D gene is TRBD2 (6 bases). Trimming cost V 2 bases and J 2 bases, with 10 bases left between them. Germline CDR1 and CDR2: MDHEN and SYDVKM. The CDR3 length is 15 residues. DNA for the CDR3: TGTGCCAGCAGTTTACCGGGAGCGGCCTACAATGAGCAGTTCTTC. Its translation: CASSLPGAAYNEQFF.

The chain has TRBV7-2 and TRBJ2-1; D unclear. V was clipped by 1 base and J by 8 bases, with 9 bases between them. The CDR3 extends over 13 amino acids. Germline V gene data show CDR1 as SGHTA and CDR2 as FQGNSA. The DNA for the CDR3 is TGTGCCAGCAGCTTAGGTCGGGTCGATGAGCAGTTCTTC. The encoded protein is CASSLGRVDEQFF.

The V gene is TRBV7-3, the J gene TRBJ1-2, with 9 bases lining up with TRBD1. The CDR3 runs to 14 residues. J lost 4 bases, V lost 2 bases, and 2 bases had no gene match. Germline V gene data show CDR1 as SGHTA and CDR2 as FQGTGA. The CDR3 loop reads CASSLRGQGYGYTF. The CDR3 DNA follows: TGTGCCAGCAGCTTACGGGGACAGGGCTATGGCTACACCTTC. Based on the CDR3 plus reference TRBV7-3 and TRBJ1-2, the full variable domain is GAGVSQTPSNKVTEKGKYVELRCDPISGHTALYWYRQSLGQGPEFLIYFQGTGAADDSGLPNDRFFAVRPEGSVSTLKIQRTERGDSAVYLCASSLRGQGYGYTFGSGTRLTVV.

The V and J genes are TRBV6-5 and TRBJ1-4, with D hard to call. Germline lookup yields CDR1 MNHEY and CDR2 SVGAGI. V lost 6 bases and J lost 7, with 15 bases in between. CDR3 size: 14 residues. This CDR3 is CASSLGGLGEKLFF. In DNA, the CDR3 is TGTGCCAGCAGCCTCGGCGGGTTGGGTGAAAAACTGTTTTTT.

The chain is built from TRBV28 and TRBJ2-1; TRBD2 aligns across 12 bases. The length of the CDR3 is 20 residues. The junction had 24 bases not matched to a gene; V was cut back by 8 bases and J by 7 bases. Germline V gene data show CDR1 as MDHEN and CDR2 as SYDVKM. CDR3 loop: CASGLQKWTSGDVRGNEQFF. CDR3 nucleotide sequence: TGTGCCAGCGGACTCCAAAAATGGACTAGCGGGGACGTTAGAGGGAATGAGCAGTTCTTC.